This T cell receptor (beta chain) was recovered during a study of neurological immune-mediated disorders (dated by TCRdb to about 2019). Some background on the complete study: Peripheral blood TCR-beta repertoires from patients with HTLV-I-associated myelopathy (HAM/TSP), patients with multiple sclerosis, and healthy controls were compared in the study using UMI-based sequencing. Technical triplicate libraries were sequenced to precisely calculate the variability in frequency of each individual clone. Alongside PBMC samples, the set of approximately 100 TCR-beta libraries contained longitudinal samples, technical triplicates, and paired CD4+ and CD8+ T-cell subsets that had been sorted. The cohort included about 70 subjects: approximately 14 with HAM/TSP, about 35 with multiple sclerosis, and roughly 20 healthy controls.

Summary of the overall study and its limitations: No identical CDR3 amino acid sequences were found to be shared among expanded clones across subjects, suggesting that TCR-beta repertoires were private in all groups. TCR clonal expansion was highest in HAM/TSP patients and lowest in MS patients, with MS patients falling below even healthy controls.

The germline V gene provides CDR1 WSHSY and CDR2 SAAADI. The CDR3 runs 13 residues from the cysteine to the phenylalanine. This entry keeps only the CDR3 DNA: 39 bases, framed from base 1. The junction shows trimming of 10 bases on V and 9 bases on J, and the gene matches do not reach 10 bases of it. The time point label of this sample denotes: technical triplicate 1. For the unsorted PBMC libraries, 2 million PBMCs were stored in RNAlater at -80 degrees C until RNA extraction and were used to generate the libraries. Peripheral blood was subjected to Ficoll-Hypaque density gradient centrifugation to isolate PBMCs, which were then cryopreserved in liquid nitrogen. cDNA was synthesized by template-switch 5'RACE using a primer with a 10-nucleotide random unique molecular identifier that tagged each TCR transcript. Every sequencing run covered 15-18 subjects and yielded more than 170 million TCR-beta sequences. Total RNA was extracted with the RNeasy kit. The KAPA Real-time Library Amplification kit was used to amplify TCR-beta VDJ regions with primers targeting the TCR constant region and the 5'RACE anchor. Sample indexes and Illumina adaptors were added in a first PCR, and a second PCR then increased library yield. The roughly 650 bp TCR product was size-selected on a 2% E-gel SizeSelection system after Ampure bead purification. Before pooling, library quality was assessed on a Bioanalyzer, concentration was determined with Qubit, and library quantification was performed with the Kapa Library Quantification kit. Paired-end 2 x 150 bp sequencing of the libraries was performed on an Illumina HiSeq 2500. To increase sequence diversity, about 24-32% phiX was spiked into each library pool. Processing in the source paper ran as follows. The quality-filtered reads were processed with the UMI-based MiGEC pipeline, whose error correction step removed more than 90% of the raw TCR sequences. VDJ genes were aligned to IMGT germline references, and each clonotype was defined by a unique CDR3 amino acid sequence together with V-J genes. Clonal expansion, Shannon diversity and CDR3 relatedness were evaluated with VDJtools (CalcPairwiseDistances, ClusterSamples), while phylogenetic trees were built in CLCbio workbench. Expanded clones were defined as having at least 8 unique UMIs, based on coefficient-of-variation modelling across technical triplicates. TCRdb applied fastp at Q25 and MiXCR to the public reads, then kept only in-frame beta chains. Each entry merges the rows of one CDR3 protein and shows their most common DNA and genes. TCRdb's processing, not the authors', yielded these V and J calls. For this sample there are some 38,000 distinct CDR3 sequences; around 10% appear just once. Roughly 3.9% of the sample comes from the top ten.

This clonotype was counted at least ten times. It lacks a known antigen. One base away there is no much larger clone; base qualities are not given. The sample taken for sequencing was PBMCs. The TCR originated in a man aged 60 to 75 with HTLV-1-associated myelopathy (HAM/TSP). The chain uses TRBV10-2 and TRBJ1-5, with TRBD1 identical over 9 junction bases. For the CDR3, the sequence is CATMPGQGRPQHF. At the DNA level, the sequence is TGCGCCACTATGCCGGGACAGGGAAGGCCCCAGCATTTT.